The rows below give T cell receptor beta chains drawn from one sample of a study of blood T cell repertoires in COVID-19. Assay: immunoSEQ multiplex PCR; the TCRdb copy retains only in-frame clones and omits some. The table lists about 140,000 clones, around 80% of them singletons. The sequenced sample consisted of PBMCs or T cells enriched from blood (not recorded which). Receptor source: a woman aged 18-35 years who had been exposed to COVID-19. CDR3s include the opening cysteine and the closing phenylalanine or tryptophan. A D gene is named only where the DNA matches it firmly. Clone size appears in some rows only: once, few, many, or a class for an expanded clone.

size | J | D | V | DNA | CDR3
- | TRBJ1-1 | - | TRBV5-5 | TGTGCCAGCAGCTTGGCTAACACTGAAGCTTTCTTT | CASSLANTEAFF
once | TRBJ2-3 | TRBD1 | TRBV2 | TGTGCCAGCGTTGGGCAGGGGGCGCGTTCAGATACGCAGTATTTT | CASVGQGARSDTQYF
- | TRBJ2-2 | TRBD2 | TRBV9 | TGTGCCAGCAGCTCCCGGGGACTAGCGGCGTACGCCGGGGAGCTGTTTTTT | CASSSRGLAAYAGELFF
- | TRBJ2-1 | - | TRBV6-5 | TGTGCCAGCAGTTCCTTAGCGGCGCCAGGCAAGCAGTTCTTC | CASSSLAAPGKQFF
- | TRBJ1-1 | - | TRBV11-3 | TGTGCCAGCAGCTTAAGTGGTAGCACTGAAGCTTTCTTT | CASSLSGSTEAFF
- | TRBJ1-6 | TRBD1 | TRBV25-1 | TGTGCCAGCAGCCCGGGACAGGTTAATTCACCCCTCCACTTT | CASSPGQVNSPLHF
once | TRBJ1-2 | - | TRBV6-5 | TGTGCCAGCATTCGCACGGGGGATGGGAATGGCTACACCTTC | CASIRTGDGNGYTF
few | TRBJ2-4 | - | TRBV28 | TGTGCCAGCAGTTTACCACAAAAAAACATTCAGTACTTC | CASSLPQKNIQYF
- | TRBJ2-7 | TRBD1 | TRBV29-1 | TGCAGCGTAAGGACAGGTGCTTCCTACGAGCAGTACTTC | CSVRTGASYEQYF
- | TRBJ2-2 | TRBD1 | TRBV10-3 | TGTGCCATCAACCCGGGACAGGGGTTAGACACCGGGGAGCTGTTTTTT | CAINPGQGLDTGELFF
- | TRBJ2-1 | TRBD2 | TRBV7-9 | TGTGCCAGCAGCTTAGATAGCGGGAAAGAGCAGTTCTTC | CASSLDSGKEQFF
- | TRBJ1-2 | TRBD1 | TRBV28 | TGTGCCAGCAAAGGGACAGGGATTATCTATGGCTACACCTTC | CASKGTGIIYGYTF
- | TRBJ2-5 | TRBD1 | TRBV28 | TGTGCCAGCAGTTTCCACGGGACAGGCCAGACCCAGTACTTC | CASSFHGTGQTQYF
- | TRBJ2-3 | - | TRBV7-3 | TGTGCCAGCAGCACTACCAGCCGGGATACGCAGTATTTT | CASSTTSRDTQYF
- | TRBJ1-1 | - | TRBV9 | TGTGCCAGCAGCCCTGGGACTACTGAAGCTTTCTTT | CASSPGTTEAFF